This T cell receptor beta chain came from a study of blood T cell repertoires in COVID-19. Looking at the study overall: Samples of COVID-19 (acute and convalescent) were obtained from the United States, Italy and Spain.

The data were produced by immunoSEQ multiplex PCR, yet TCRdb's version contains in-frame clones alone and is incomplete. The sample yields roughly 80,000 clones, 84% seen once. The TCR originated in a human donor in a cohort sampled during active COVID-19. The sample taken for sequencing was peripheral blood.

The CDR3 coding sequence is TGTGCCAGCAGCACGGGACTAGCGGGAGGGGGCACAGATACGCAGTATTTT. This translates into CASSTGLAGGGTDTQYF. The chain uses TRBV9 and TRBJ2-3; TRBD2 aligns across 16 bases. Germline CDR1 and CDR2: SGDLS and YYNGEE. This CDR3 is built from 17 residues. J was trimmed by 1 base and V by 4 bases; bases with no gene match: 3.